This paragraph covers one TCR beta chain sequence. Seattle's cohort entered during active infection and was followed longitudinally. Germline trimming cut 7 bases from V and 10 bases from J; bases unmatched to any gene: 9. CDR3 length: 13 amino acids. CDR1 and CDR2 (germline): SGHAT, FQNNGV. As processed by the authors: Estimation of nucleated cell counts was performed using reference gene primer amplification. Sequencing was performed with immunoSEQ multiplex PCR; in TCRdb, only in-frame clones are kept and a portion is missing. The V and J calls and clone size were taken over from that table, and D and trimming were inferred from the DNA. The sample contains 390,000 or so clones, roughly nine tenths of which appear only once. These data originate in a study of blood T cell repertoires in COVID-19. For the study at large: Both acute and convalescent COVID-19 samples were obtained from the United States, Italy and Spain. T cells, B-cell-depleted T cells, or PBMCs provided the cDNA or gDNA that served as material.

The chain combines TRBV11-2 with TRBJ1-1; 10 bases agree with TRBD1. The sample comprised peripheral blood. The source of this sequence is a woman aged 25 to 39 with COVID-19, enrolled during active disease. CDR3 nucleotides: TGTGCCAGCAAACCCGGGACAGGGGTCGGAGCTTTCTTT. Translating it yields CASKPGTGVGAFF.